This T cell receptor beta chain was sequenced in a study of T-cell reconstitution after alpha-beta-depleted transplantation in children. Whole-study results and caveats: There were reportedly several hundred expanded graft clones from which alpha-beta T cells came about two months after transplant. Counts and diversity of T cells one year after transplant came mostly from newly produced T cells. Surviving recipient T cells and thymic progenitors underlay high day-60 TCRbeta diversity in some patients.

During its preparation, the TCRbeta library received unique molecular identifiers. A single record per CDR3 protein comes from TCRdb applying MiXCR to the PCR reads. The data contain approximately 34,000 distinct CDR3 sequences, about 6% of them seen just once; the ten biggest clones take up about a quarter. CDR1 is SGHRS, CDR2 YFSETQ, per germline. J gave up 2 bases and V 4 bases, and 6 bases lay outside the gene matches. The CDR3 has 15 amino acids. This clonotype was picked up many times. What it binds is unknown. The clonotype comes from a child in the first two years of life who had a stem cell transplant for acute myeloid leukemia, so the T cells may come from the graft donor. The rearrangement joins TRBV5-1 to TRBJ2-1, with 7 bases lining up with TRBD2. This specimen was peripheral blood, taken 60 days after TCRalphabeta/CD19-depleted stem cell transplant. The CDR3 loop is CASSPREQPYNEQFF. The CDR3 region has the DNA TGCGCCAGCAGCCCGCGGGAGCAGCCCTACAATGAGCAGTTCTTC.